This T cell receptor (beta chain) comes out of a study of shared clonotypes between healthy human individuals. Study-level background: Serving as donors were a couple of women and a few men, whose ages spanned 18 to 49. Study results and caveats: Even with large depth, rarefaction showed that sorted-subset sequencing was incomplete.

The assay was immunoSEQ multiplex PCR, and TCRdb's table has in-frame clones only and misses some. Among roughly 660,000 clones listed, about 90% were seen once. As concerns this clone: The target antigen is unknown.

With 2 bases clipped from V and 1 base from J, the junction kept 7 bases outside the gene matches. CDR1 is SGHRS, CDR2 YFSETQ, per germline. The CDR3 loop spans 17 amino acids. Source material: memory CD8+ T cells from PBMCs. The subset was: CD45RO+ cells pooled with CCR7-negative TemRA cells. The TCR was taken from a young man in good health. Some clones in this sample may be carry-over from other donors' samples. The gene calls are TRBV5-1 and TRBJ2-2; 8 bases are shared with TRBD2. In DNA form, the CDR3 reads TGCGCCAGCAGCTTACCGTTAGCGGGACGGAACACCGGGGAGCTGTTTTTT. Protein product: CASSLPLAGRNTGELFF.